The 28 T cell receptor beta chains in this list originate from one sample, sequenced in a study of memory CD4+ T cells and cytomegalovirus serostatus (dated by TCRdb to the late 2010s). Library preparation was by the immunoSEQ multiplex PCR assay. In TCRdb, the immuneACCESS table is reduced to in-frame sequences with V and J assigned. These tables do not hold every clone; where another copy was compared, an unresolved V gene accounts for under half, and the others remain unexplained. The sample yields some 30,000 clones; about 76% were counted once. The ten largest clones add up to 0.63% of the sample. A FACSAria II was used to sort memory CD4+ T cells, defined as single viable CD3+CD4+CD8-CD45RO+ cells. Sequenced material: memory CD4+ T cells from blood. Receptors were obtained from an adult in good health and CMV-seronegative. Some clones in this sample may be carry-over from other donors' samples.

This sequence joins TRBV28 and TRBJ1-2; D possibly corresponds to TRBD1 (6 bases). The CDR3 runs to 13 residues. CDR1 and CDR2 from the germline V gene are MDHEN and SYDVKM. The V and J ends lost 4 bases and 4 bases respectively, with 10 bases between them. The CDR3 sequence: CASSSRGGYGYTF. CDR3 coding DNA: TGTGCCAGCAGTTCCAGGGGTGGCTATGGCTACACCTTC.

As DNA, the CDR3 is TGTGCCAGCAGCGCCTGGGGCAGAGAACCGAACACTGAAGCTTTCTTT. Amino acids: CASSAWGREPNTEAFF. The chain employs TRBV28 and TRBJ1-1; D is perhaps TRBD1 (5 bases). V was clipped by 6 bases and J by 1 base, with 18 bases between them. Germline V gene sequence: CDR1 MDHEN, CDR2 SYDVKM. This CDR3 region has 16 residues.

The chain's CDR3 is CASSFGGATTYEQYF. The DNA of the CDR3 is TGCGCCAGCAGCTTCGGGGGGGCCACTACCTACGAGCAGTACTTC. The J gene is TRBJ2-7, the V gene TRBV5-1; TRBD2 aligns across 8 bases. The CDR3 extends over 15 amino acids. The germline CDR1 and CDR2 sequences are SGHRS and YFSETQ. V lost 2 bases to trimming and J lost 2 bases; unmatched junction nucleotides: 6.

This clone was counted between two and nine times. V gene TRBV6-1 combines with J gene TRBJ1-2; D remains ambiguous. Trimming left V 2 bases short and J 5 bases short, with 0 bases between. The CDR3 spans 10 residues. Germline V gene data show CDR1 as MNHNS and CDR2 as SASEGT. As DNA, the CDR3 is TGTGCCAGCAGTGAATATGGCTACACCTTC. Its protein product is CASSEYGYTF.

This chain connects TRBV4-3 to TRBJ1-1; unclear D gene. From germline, CDR1 is LGHNA and CDR2 YSLEER. This CDR3 is 14 amino acids long. Trimming took off 0 bases at V and 1 base at J, with 6 bases between the two ends. CDR3 amino acids: CASSQDSGNTEAFF. CDR3 sequence (DNA): TGCGCCAGCAGCCAAGATAGCGGGAACACTGAAGCTTTCTTT.

The CDR3 DNA reads as TGTGCCAGCAGCTTTAAGGGGAGGGAGACCCAGTACTTC. Translation: CASSFKGRETQYF. This sequence joins TRBV7-9 and TRBJ2-5; D is possibly TRBD2 (6 bases). This CDR3 has 13 amino acids. Germline V gives CDR1 SEHNR, CDR2 FQNEAQ (reference sequence). V dropped 3 bases and J dropped 5 bases, with 10 bases sitting between them.

By sample fraction, this clone is medium-sized. This CDR3 is CASSQGSITGGRRNSPLHF. For the CDR3, the DNA is TGCGCCAGCAGCCAAGGTTCCATTACGGGGGGCCGACGTAATTCACCCCTCCACTTT. The chain couples TRBV4-1 to TRBJ1-6, with D maybe TRBD1 (6 bases). The CDR3 sequence is 19 residues long. Per germline, CDR1 MGHRA and CDR2 YSYEKL. V was pared by 1 base and J by 6 bases, with 22 bases between.

The chain combines TRBV7-9 with TRBJ1-1, with no clear D. The germline gives CDR1 SEHNR, CDR2 FQNEAQ (reference sequence). Trimming removed 3 bases from V and 1 base from J, with 6 bases in between. The CDR3 spans 13 residues. This CDR3 is CASSFLENTEAFF. Written as DNA, the CDR3 is TGTGCCAGCAGCTTTTTAGAGAACACTGAAGCTTTCTTT.

This clone was recorded once. The chain links TRBV11-2 to TRBJ2-2; D unclear. The CDR3 covers 15 residues. Germline-derived CDR1 and CDR2 are SGHAT and FQNNGV. Trimming took 2 bases from V and 1 from J, leaving 8 bases between them. CDR3: CASSLSPGNTGELFF. In nucleotides, the CDR3 is TGTGCCAGCAGCTTATCCCCAGGGAACACCGGGGAGCTGTTTTTT.

CDR3 coding DNA: TGTGCCAGCAGCTTGGGGAATTACTATAATTCACCCCTCCACTTT. Protein sequence: CASSLGNYYNSPLHF. This sequence joins TRBV13 and TRBJ1-6; D uncertain. This CDR3 is built from 15 residues. Per the germline V gene, CDR1 is PRHDT and CDR2 is FYEKMQ (reference sequence). V lost 3 bases and J 3 bases, leaving 9 bases between the germline ends.

The chain uses TRBV10-3 and TRBJ1-4, with 7 bases lining up with TRBD1. Germline V gives CDR1 ENHRY, CDR2 SYGVKD. V lost 6 bases, J lost 8 bases, and 18 bases stayed unmatched. The CDR3 is 17 amino acids. In nucleotides, the CDR3 is TGTGCCATCAGCCCGACTAGACAGGGTGTAGGCAAAGAAAAACTGTTTTTT. It codes for CAISPTRQGVGKEKLFF.

CDR3 region: CASSYDGGFKEPQHF. The CDR3 DNA sequence: TGCGCCAGCAGCTACGACGGGGGGTTTAAGGAGCCCCAGCATTTT. The V call is TRBV5-1, the J call TRBJ1-5, with D perhaps matching TRBD1 (5 bases). The CDR3 loop spans 15 amino acids. Germline lookup yields CDR1 SGHRS and CDR2 YFSETQ. V shed 3 bases and J shed 8 bases, with 18 bases lying between them.

V usage is TRBV18 and J usage is TRBJ1-1; 10 nucleotides line up with TRBD1. Germline CDR1 KGHSH, CDR2 LQKENI. The CDR3 consists of 13 residues. V shed 2 bases, J shed 7 bases, and the junction held 1 base outside the gene matches. The chain's CDR3 is CASSPGTGDEAFF. CDR3 nucleotide sequence: TGTGCCAGCTCACCAGGGACAGGGGATGAAGCTTTCTTT.

This clone turned up a few times. The CDR3 spells CASGTGNSPLHF. DNA of the CDR3: TGTGCCAGCGGGACGGGTAATTCACCCCTCCACTTT. The chain joins TRBV2 to TRBJ1-6; TRBD1 is a possible D gene (5 bases). V was shortened by 8 bases and J by 6 bases, with 8 bases between the two germline ends. This CDR3 region has 12 residues. The germline V gene has CDR1 SNHLY and CDR2 FYNNEI. The variable domain in full, completed from reference TRBV2 and TRBJ1-6, reads EPEVTQTPSHQVTQMGQEVILRCVPISNHLYFYWYRQILGQKVEFLVSFYNNEISEKSEIFDDQFSVERPDGSNFTLKIRSTKLEDSAMYFCASGTGNSPLHFGNGTRLTVT.

The chain joins TRBV7-9 to TRBJ1-1, with D perhaps TRBD1 (5 bases). The CDR3 spans 15 residues. Looked up from germline, CDR1 is SEHNR and CDR2 is FQNEAQ (reference sequence). Trimming removed 4 bases at V and 5 bases at J, with 17 bases between. CDR3: CASSSSSQGDTEAFF. The CDR3 nucleotides read TGTGCCAGCAGCTCATCTTCTCAGGGCGATACTGAAGCTTTCTTT.

This chain connects TRBV5-4 to TRBJ2-3, with D perhaps matching TRBD1 (6 bases). The V gene's germline CDR1 is SGHNT and CDR2 YYREEE (reference sequence). V lost 5 bases to trimming and J lost 3 bases, with 10 bases between them. This CDR3 comprises 13 residues. This chain's CDR3 is CASSYRETDTQYF. The CDR3 coding sequence is TGTGCCAGCAGTTACAGGGAAACAGATACGCAGTATTTT. The full variable domain, completed using reference TRBV5-4 and TRBJ2-3, is ETGVTQSPTHLIKTRGQQVTLRCSSQSGHNTVSWYQQALGQGPQFIFQYYREEENGRGNFPPRFSGLQFPNYSSELNVNALELDDSALYLCASSYRETDTQYFGPGTRLTVL.

The V call is TRBV15, the J call TRBJ1-4; the match to TRBD1 covers 9 bases. CDR3 size: 15 residues. Germline CDR1 reads LNHNV; CDR2 reads YYDKDF (reference sequence). The V segment lost 0 bases and the J segment 4 bases; nucleotides outside the gene matches: 0. The CDR3 sequence is CATSRETGGNEKLFF. In DNA, the CDR3 is TGTGCCACCAGCAGAGAGACAGGGGGTAATGAAAAACTGTTTTTT.

This clone was picked up a small number of times. The genes are TRBV20-1 and TRBJ1-2; D is uncertain. This CDR3 has 11 residues. Trimming shortened V by 5 bases and J by 3 bases, and 7 bases separated the two germline ends. Germline-derived CDR1 and CDR2 are DFQATT and SNEGSKA (reference sequence). The CDR3 sequence is CSAEAYYGYTF. The CDR3 DNA reads TGCAGTGCTGAGGCGTACTATGGCTACACCTTC.

V and J are TRBV6-1 and TRBJ2-5; TRBD2 aligns across 9 bases. V shed 4 bases and J 9 bases; nucleotides not matched to a gene: 12. The CDR3 runs 15 residues. Germline V lookup: CDR1 MNHNS, CDR2 SASEGT. The DNA of the CDR3 is TGTGCCAGCAGTGCAGGGACTAGCCGAGCGGGGGCCCAGTACTTC. This sequence encodes CASSAGTSRAGAQYF.

The V and J genes are TRBV28 and TRBJ1-2, with 8 bases that match TRBD1. CDR1 is MDHEN and CDR2 is SYDVKM in the germline V gene. Trimming took 5 bases from V and 5 from J; bases not matched to a gene: 10. CDR3 length equals 15 residues. CDR3 loop: CASSRTGSDLYGYTF. In nucleotides, the CDR3 is TGTGCCAGCAGTAGGACAGGGAGCGACTTGTATGGCTACACCTTC.

The J gene is TRBJ2-3, the V gene TRBV4-2; the match to TRBD2 covers 7 bases. The CDR3 extends over 16 amino acids. Germline values: CDR1 LGHNA, CDR2 YNFKEQ. Germline trimming cut 3 bases from V and 2 bases from J; bases unmatched to any gene: 8. CDR3 nucleotide sequence: TGTGCCAGCAGCCAGGGAGCGGGGTCCGACACAGATACGCAGTATTTT. Translation: CASSQGAGSDTDTQYF.

V gene TRBV5-1 combines with J gene TRBJ2-7, with 10 bases identical to TRBD2. V dropped 0 bases and J dropped 2; count of bases not matched to a gene: 2. The CDR3 sequence is 15 residues long. Germline V gene data show CDR1 as SGHRS and CDR2 as YFSETQ. DNA of the CDR3: TGCGCCAGCAGCTTGGATGGGACTAGCGCCTACGAGCAGTACTTC. Its translation: CASSLDGTSAYEQYF.

The J gene is TRBJ1-2, the V gene TRBV19; unclear D gene. The CDR3 is made up of 14 amino acids. V was shortened by 0 bases and J by 7 bases, with 12 bases between the two germline ends. Germline-derived CDR1 and CDR2 are LNHDA and SQIVND (reference sequence). The chain's CDR3 is CASSIDVRNSGYTF. As DNA, the CDR3 is TGTGCCAGTAGTATAGATGTCCGGAATAGTGGCTACACCTTC. Together with reference TRBV19 and TRBJ1-2, the CDR3 gives the full variable domain: DGGITQSPKYLFRKEGQNVTLSCEQNLNHDAMYWYRQDPGQGLRLIYYSQIVNDFQKGDIAEGYSVSREKKESFPLTVTSAQKNPTAFYLCASSIDVRNSGYTFGSGTRLTVV.

The rearrangement uses TRBV30 and TRBJ2-3, with 8 bases fitting TRBD1. The CDR3 is made up of 14 amino acids. J lost 5 bases, V lost 4 bases, and 8 bases had no gene match. Per the germline V gene, CDR1 is GTSNPN and CDR2 is SVGIG (reference sequence). Here the CDR3 reads CAWNLAGGKDTQYF. CDR3 coding DNA: TGTGCCTGGAATCTAGCAGGGGGCAAAGATACGCAGTATTTT.

This chain uses TRBV4-3 with TRBJ2-5, with a weak D call TRBD1 (5 bases). The J call may be wrong; the DNA end is better matched by TRBJ2-7. The CDR3 runs 16 residues. Germline assignment: CDR1 LGHNA and CDR2 YSLEER. CDR3 nucleotides: TGCGCCAGCAGCCAAGATGAGACAGCCAGAGTATACGAGCAGTACTTC. Translation gives CASSQDETARVYEQYF.

This clone was found a few times. V is TRBV28 and J is TRBJ2-2; 7 nucleotides line up with TRBD1. The CDR3 runs to 15 residues. The ends lost 4 bases at V and 10 bases at J; junction bases unmatched: 12. In germline, CDR1 is MDHEN, CDR2 SYDVKM. CDR3 DNA: TGTGCCAGCAGTTATCCCCGGACAGGCCCGGTGGAGCTGTTTTTT. Translation: CASSYPRTGPVELFF.

This clone has a handful of counts. This chain connects TRBV28 to TRBJ1-1, with D tentatively TRBD1 (5 bases). Between the trimmed V and J ends, which lost 5 bases and 3 bases, there was a span of 10 bases. CDR1 and CDR2 (germline): MDHEN, SYDVKM. CDR3 length equals 13 residues. The CDR3: CASSTRQYTEAFF. The CDR3 DNA follows: TGTGCCAGCAGTACCAGACAGTACACTGAAGCTTTCTTT.

V gene TRBV2 combines with J gene TRBJ2-7; tentative D call: TRBD1 (6 bases). The V gene's germline CDR1 is SNHLY and CDR2 FYNNEI. The CDR3 totals 12 residues. Trimming left V 11 bases short and J 2 bases short, with 13 bases between. The CDR3 region has the DNA TGTGCCGGAGGACAGATACCCTACGAGCAGTACTTC. This codes for CAGGQIPYEQYF.